A selection of T cell receptor beta chains follows, all from one sample in a study of naive and memory T cell subsets. TCRdb itself ran the UMI-ligation and nested PCR reads through MiXCR, one entry per CDR3 protein. The data contain 37,000 or so distinct CDR3 sequences, 13% of them singletons. The sample consisted of effector memory CD4+ T cells from blood. The receptors shown here come from a human donor in good health. The CDR3 runs from the conserved cysteine through the conserved F or W. A D gene is named only where the DNA matches it firmly. Size is omitted from some rows. Given values are once, few, many or a class for expanded clones.

TRBV5-1,-,-,TRBJ1-1,TGCGCCAGCAGCTTTGGGCCAGGGAACACTGAAGCTTTCTTT,CASSFGPGNTEAFF
TRBV20-1,-,many,TRBJ2-3,TGCAGTGCTAGAGAGACGGGAGATACGCAGTATTTT,CSARETGDTQYF
TRBV9,TRBD1,few,TRBJ2-7,TGTGCCAGCAGCATCCGGGACAGCTACGAGCAGTACTTC,CASSIRDSYEQYF
TRBV10-3,TRBD1,many,TRBJ2-4,TGTGCCATCAGTGGGAGGGACAGGAGTATTCAGTACTTC,CAISGRDRSIQYF
TRBV15,-,-,TRBJ2-2,TGTGCCACCAGCAGGGCTACCTCCGATCCAGTATTGAACACCGGGGAGCTGTTTTTT,CATSRATSDPVLNTGELFF
TRBV10-3,TRBD2,-,TRBJ2-5,TGTGCCATCAGTTCTACTAGCGGGAGAACGGGAGAGACCCAGTACTTC,CAISSTSGRTGETQYF
TRBV5-1,-,-,TRBJ2-5,TGCGCCAGCAGCTTGGTTTGGGGACAAGAGACCCAGTACTTC,CASSLVWGQETQYF
TRBV7-2,-,few,TRBJ1-2,TGTGCCAGCAGCTTCGACAGGAACTATGGCTACACCTTC,CASSFDRNYGYTF
TRBV5-4,TRBD2,-,TRBJ2-1,TGTGCCAGCAGCCCGAAAGGGACTAGCGGGAACAATGAGCAGTTCTTC,CASSPKGTSGNNEQFF
TRBV7-2,-,many,TRBJ2-7,TGTGCCAGCAGCTTTAGAGCGAGCTCCTACGAGCAGTACTTC,CASSFRASSYEQYF
TRBV18,TRBD1,few,TRBJ2-5,TGTGCCAGCGCGTCCGGGACAGTGCAAGAGACCCAGTACTTC,CASASGTVQETQYF
TRBV6-5,-,-,TRBJ2-5,TGTGCCAGCAGTTACGTTCCCGGGGGCCAAGAGACCCAGTACTTC,CASSYVPGGQETQYF
TRBV11-3,TRBD1,few,TRBJ1-1,TGTGCCAGCAGCTTATCAGAGGGGGCCGGTGAAGCTTTCTTT,CASSLSEGAGEAFF
TRBV20-1,-,few,TRBJ1-5,TGCAGTGCTAGAGAGGGACGGGATCAGCCCCAGCATTTT,CSAREGRDQPQHF
TRBV29-1,-,many,TRBJ2-7,TGCAGCGTTGCCCGCATGGTGTCCGACGAGCAGTACTTC,CSVARMVSDEQYF
TRBV29-1,-,-,TRBJ2-3,TGCAGCGTTGGTACTACGCAGTATTTT,CSVGTTQYF
TRBV6-1,-,-,TRBJ1-6,TGTGCCAGCAGTGACCAGGGCGACTACCCTGGACCCCTCCACTTT,CASSDQGDYPGPLHF
TRBV6-2/TRBV6-3,TRBD2,few,TRBJ2-1,TGTGCCAGCAGTACTGGGGGGGGAATCTACAATGAGCAGTTCTTC,CASSTGGGIYNEQFF
TRBV18,-,-,TRBJ2-1,TGTGCCAGCTCTCGCGCGACCCTAGGATACAATGAGCAGTTCTTC,CASSRATLGYNEQFF
TRBV4-1,-,-,TRBJ1-1,TGCGCCAGCAGCCAAGAACAGACTTTCTCTGAAGCTTTCTTT,CASSQEQTFSEAFF
TRBV5-6,-,few,TRBJ1-2,TGTGCCAGCAGCCCTAACCCGGGACAAAACTATGGCTACACCTTC,CASSPNPGQNYGYTF
TRBV7-2,TRBD2,-,TRBJ2-3,TGTGCCAGCAGCTGGCGGGCGGGAGGGTCGACAGATACGCAGTATTTT,CASSWRAGGSTDTQYF
TRBV24-1,-,-,TRBJ2-5,TGTGCCACCAGTGACAGACAGCAAGAGACCCAGTACTTC,CATSDRQQETQYF
TRBV27,-,many,TRBJ2-3,TGTGCCAGCAGTCCCGTCACCTTGGGCACAGATACGCAGTATTTT,CASSPVTLGTDTQYF
TRBV20-1,TRBD2,-,TRBJ2-1,TGCAGTGCCATGGATGGGGGGAGGGGTTCCTACAATGAGCAGTTCTTC,CSAMDGGRGSYNEQFF
TRBV21-1,-,-,TRBJ2-7,TGTGCCAGCAGCAAGAACTCTCCGGGACCTAGAATGGAAGGGCCGAAGGCTTACGAGCAGTACTTC,CASSKNSPGPRMEGPKAYEQYF
TRBV14,TRBD1,few,TRBJ1-2,TGTGCCAGCAGGGGATCCGGGACAGTGGATACCTATGGCTACACCTTC,CASRGSGTVDTYGYTF
TRBV6-1,TRBD2,medium-sized,TRBJ2-3,TGTGCCGGCAGGGGGGTCCTAGCGGGAGCTGATACGCAGTATTTT,CAGRGVLAGADTQYF
TRBV28,TRBD1,-,TRBJ2-7,TGTGCCAGCAGTTTTGGGACAGGGGTTATCGAGCAGTACTTC,CASSFGTGVIEQYF
TRBV14,-,few,TRBJ2-5,TGTGCCAGCAGCCCTGGGACTACCCAGTACTTC,CASSPGTTQYF
TRBV7-9,-,many,TRBJ2-4,TGTGCCAGCAGCTTGGCCTGGGACCGAGAAAACATTCAGTACTTC,CASSLAWDRENIQYF
TRBV29-1,-,medium-sized,TRBJ1-1,TGCAGCGTTGGTAGGGGAGACACTGAAGCTTTCTTT,CSVGRGDTEAFF
TRBV5-1,-,few,TRBJ2-1,TGCGCCAGCAGCTTGATTATGGGAGTGGGGGACAATGAGCAGTTCTTC,CASSLIMGVGDNEQFF
TRBV5-1,-,-,TRBJ1-1,TGCGCCAGCAGCCCGGAGGCCAGGAACACTGAAGCTTTCTTT,CASSPEARNTEAFF
TRBV4-1,-,many,TRBJ2-7,TGCGCCAGCAGCCAAGAACCGACCTACGAGCAGTACTTC,CASSQEPTYEQYF
TRBV5-1,-,-,TRBJ1-5,TGCGCCAGCAGCTTCGAGGGGTTGCCTCAGCCCCAGCATTTT,CASSFEGLPQPQHF
TRBV4-3,-,-,TRBJ1-1,TGCGCCAGCAGCCAAGATGCCAGGGGGAACACTGAAGCTTTCTTT,CASSQDARGNTEAFF
TRBV20-1,TRBD2,few,TRBJ2-2,TGCCGCGCGGGACTAGCGAACACCGGGGAGCTGTTTTTT,CRAGLANTGELFF
TRBV7-3,-,many,TRBJ2-7,TGTGCCAGCAGCCCCCTCCCGGGACAACTCTACGAGCAGTACTTC,CASSPLPGQLYEQYF
TRBV7-8,TRBD1,many,TRBJ1-4,TGTGCCAGCAGCTTTGGGACAGTTAATGAAAAACTGTTTTTT,CASSFGTVNEKLFF
TRBV5-6,-,few,TRBJ2-7,TGTGCCAGCAGCTTGGGGACTACCAGCTCCTACGAGCAGTACTTC,CASSLGTTSSYEQYF
TRBV5-1,-,many,TRBJ2-2,TGCGCCAGCAGCTTCCAAGCCTATACGAACACCGGGGAGCTGTTTTTT,CASSFQAYTNTGELFF
TRBV9,TRBD2,-,TRBJ2-1,TGTGCCAGCAGCGTAGTGGTAGCGGGAGTTGGAAATGAGCAGTTCTTC,CASSVVVAGVGNEQFF
TRBV12-3/TRBV12-4,-,-,TRBJ1-2,TGTGCCAGCAGTCAATCAGCTTTCTACACCTTC,CASSQSAFYTF
TRBV9,TRBD2,-,TRBJ2-3,TGTGCCAGCAGCATAGAGGGAGCGGGAGAGACAGATACGCAGTATTTT,CASSIEGAGETDTQYF
TRBV10-3,-,few,TRBJ1-5,TGTGCCACATCATACGCAGGTCTACAGCCCCAGCATTTT,CATSYAGLQPQHF
TRBV5-1,-,few,TRBJ1-6,TGCGCCAGCAGCCTAGAAGGGCCCAATTCACCCCTCCACTTT,CASSLEGPNSPLHF
TRBV6-6,-,many,TRBJ2-3,TGTGCCAGCAGCTCGGATTCCTACAGCACAGATACGCAGTATTTT,CASSSDSYSTDTQYF
TRBV27,-,once,TRBJ2-2,TGTGCCAGCAGCCAGAGCGGAAGGAACACCGGGGAGCTGTTTTTT,CASSQSGRNTGELFF
TRBV12-3/TRBV12-4,TRBD2,-,TRBJ2-5,TGTGCCAGCAGTTTGTCTAGCGGGAGTATAGGGACCCAGTACTTC,CASSLSSGSIGTQYF
TRBV20-1,-,few,TRBJ2-1,TGCAGTGCTAGCCCCTTTTTAGGGAGTGGATACAATGAGCAGTTCTTC,CSASPFLGSGYNEQFF
TRBV3-1,-,few,TRBJ2-7,TGTGCCAGCAGCCCCCCACTAGGGACCGAGCAGTACTTC,CASSPPLGTEQYF
TRBV9,TRBD1,few,TRBJ1-2,TGTGCCAGCAGCGTAGAACAGGGGGTCGACTATGGCTACACCTTC,CASSVEQGVDYGYTF
TRBV7-9,-,few,TRBJ1-6,TGTGCCAGCAGCTTTAACAGTAATTCACCCCTCCACTTT,CASSFNSNSPLHF
TRBV10-3,TRBD1,few,TRBJ2-1,TGTGCCATCAGGAGACAGGGGATCTACAATGAGCAGTTCTTC,CAIRRQGIYNEQFF
TRBV28,-,few,TRBJ2-7,TGTGCCAGCAGGAAGAGGATTGGCACAGGATACGAGCAGTACTTC,CASRKRIGTGYEQYF
TRBV3-1,TRBD2,few,TRBJ2-5,TGTGCCAGCAGCGGGACTACCCAAGAGACCCAGTACTTC,CASSGTTQETQYF
TRBV20-1,-,medium-sized,TRBJ1-1,TGCAGTGCCGCCGGGGGTGGGGCCGGGACTGAAGCTTTCTTT,CSAAGGGAGTEAFF